The 20 T cell receptor beta chains below all came from one sample that was sequenced in a study of T cells in Graves' hyperthyroidism and ophthalmopathy (dated by TCRdb to about 2019). The library came from multiplex PCR. Sequencing was performed on an Illumina HiSeq 2000. The TCR beta CDR3 regions were amplified from RNA transcripts. The first round of RT-PCR for the TCR CDR3 was performed with the HTBI primer set and the Qiagen OneStep RT-PCR kit. In TCRdb, the public reads were trimmed at Q25 with fastp and aligned with MiXCR, with productive beta chains retained. Identical CDR3 protein sequences are pooled into one entry, listed with their most common genes and DNA. The sample table records about 760,000 distinct CDR3 sequences; roughly a third of these occur just once. Roughly 31% of the sample is held by the ten biggest clonotypes. Material for sequencing was blood. The origin of the receptors is a middle-aged woman with Graves' hyperthyroidism.

The gene calls are TRBV7-2 and TRBJ2-3; TRBD2 is a possible D gene (6 bases). The germline V gene has CDR1 SGHTA and CDR2 FQGNSA. Trimming cost V 5 bases and J 6 bases, with 18 bases left between them. The CDR3 covers 15 residues. For the CDR3, the DNA is TGTGCCAGCAGCCCGGCGGGGACCCACATGGATACGCAGTATTTT. Translating it yields CASSPAGTHMDTQYF.

The table lists this clonotype with a few counts. The chain joins TRBV4-1 to TRBJ2-7; no reliable D call. Deletions cut 0 bases from V and 1 base from J, with 13 bases between. This CDR3 contains 16 residues. The germline gives CDR1 MGHRA, CDR2 YSYEKL. The CDR3 region has the DNA TGCGCCAGCAGCCAAGAGTACAGCCGATGGTCCTACGAGCAGTACTTC. Its translation: CASSQEYSRWSYEQYF.

The chain employs TRBV2 and TRBJ1-5; the D gene is possibly TRBD1 (5 bases). Germline V gives CDR1 SNHLY, CDR2 FYNNEI. V dropped 5 bases and J dropped 4 bases, with 18 bases sitting between them. This CDR3 contains 16 residues. The CDR3 protein is CASSSLGTGFNQPQHF. DNA of the CDR3: TGTGCCAGCAGTTCGCTCGGGACGGGGTTTAATCAGCCCCAGCATTTT. The full variable domain, its missing parts supplied by reference TRBV2 and TRBJ1-5, is EPEVTQTPSHQVTQMGQEVILRCVPISNHLYFYWYRQILGQKVEFLVSFYNNEISEKSEIFDDQFSVERPDGSNFTLKIRSTKLEDSAMYFCASSSLGTGFNQPQHFGDGTRLSIL.

This clonotype has more than one count but fewer than ten. The chain links TRBV5-6 to TRBJ2-5; TRBD2 agrees at 7 bases. CDR1 is SGHDT, CDR2 YYEEEE, per germline. This CDR3 has 14 amino acids. Trimming cost V 7 bases and J 5 bases; bases outside gene matches: 11. CDR3 sequence reads: CASSKRGVWETQYF. The DNA for the CDR3 is TGTGCCAGCTCGAAACGGGGGGTATGGGAGACCCAGTACTTC.

This clonotype has only a few counts. The V and J genes are TRBV3-1 and TRBJ2-5, with 11 positions matching TRBD1. The CDR3 covers 15 residues. CDR1 LGHDT and CDR2 YNNKEL come from the germline V gene (reference sequence). V trimming: 5 bases; J trimming: 5 bases; junction bases outside the gene matches: 7. The CDR3 loop is CASSERTGGAETQYF. CDR3 sequence (DNA): TGTGCCAGCAGCGAACGGACAGGGGGCGCGGAGACCCAGTACTTC.

This clonotype was seen a few times. The chain uses TRBV7-9 and TRBJ1-2; D uncertain. This CDR3 comprises 13 residues. Germline lookup yields CDR1 SEHNR and CDR2 FQNEAQ (reference sequence). With 1 base removed from V and 8 bases from J, the gap between germline ends came to 11 bases. CDR3 amino acids: CASSLGTPDGYTF. CDR3 coding DNA: TGTGCCAGCAGCTTAGGGACCCCCGACGGCTACACCTTC.

At least ten counts were recorded for this clonotype. CDR3 residues: CASSLARSLQKITGELFF. The CDR3 DNA sequence: TGTGCCAGCAGCTTAGCGCGTTCGCTACAGAAGATCACCGGGGAGCTGTTTTTT. The chain has TRBV7-9 and TRBJ2-2, with D unresolved. V dropped 0 bases and J dropped 4 bases, with 18 bases sitting between them. This CDR3 comprises 18 residues. Germline V lookup: CDR1 SEHNR, CDR2 FQNEAQ (reference sequence).

The rearrangement links TRBV6-6 to TRBJ1-4; the D is unclear. The V gene's germline CDR1 is MNHNY and CDR2 SVGAGI (reference sequence). The V end was cut by 2 bases, the J end by 0 bases, with 10 bases between. The CDR3 covers 16 residues. The CDR3 region has the DNA TGTGCCAGCAGTTACGCATCTTCTGCAACTAATGAAAAACTGTTTTTT. Translated, it gives CASSYASSATNEKLFF.

The genes are TRBV7-6 and TRBJ1-2; D possibly corresponds to TRBD1 (5 bases). V was clipped by 1 base and J by 6 bases, with 12 bases between them. CDR1 SGHVS and CDR2 FNYEAQ come from the germline V gene. The CDR3 totals 14 residues. The CDR3 protein is CASSLGGGTNGYTF. As DNA, the CDR3 is TGTGCCAGCAGCTTAGGCGGCGGGACGAATGGCTACACCTTC.

In this sample, this clonotype turned up many times. The CDR3 loop reads CASSLDGLHKAFF. CDR3 in DNA: TGTGCCAGCAGCTTAGATGGACTGCACAAAGCTTTCTTT. This chain connects TRBV7-2 to TRBJ1-1; no firm D call. V was trimmed by 1 base and J by 9 bases, leaving 12 bases between them. This CDR3 spans 13 amino acids. Per the germline V gene, CDR1 is SGHTA and CDR2 is FQGNSA.

Only a few counts were recorded for this clonotype. This chain joins TRBV6-5 and TRBJ1-2, with D tentatively TRBD1 (6 bases). Between the trimmed V and J ends, which lost 5 bases and 0 bases, there was a span of 10 bases. From germline, CDR1 is MNHEY and CDR2 SVGAGI. CDR3 length: 14 residues. The CDR3 reads CASSAGATNYGYTF. CDR3 coding DNA: TGTGCCAGCAGTGCAGGGGCGACTAACTATGGCTACACCTTC.

This clonotype was detected a few times. The chain links TRBV29-1 to TRBJ2-7, with a weak D call TRBD1 (6 bases). There are 13 residues in the CDR3. Trimming stripped 1 base from V and 4 bases from J, with 11 bases between. The V gene's germline CDR1 is SQVTM and CDR2 ANQGSEA. The CDR3 DNA reads as TGCAGCGTTGAAGTAGGGGGTATATACGAGCAGTACTTC. It is translated as CSVEVGGIYEQYF.

DNA for the CDR3: TGTGCCAGCAGCTCCGGTCGGCAGGGTGGATACACCTTC. As protein: CASSSGRQGGYTF. The chain has TRBV12-3 or TRBV12-4 and TRBJ1-2; possible D gene TRBD1, 5 bases. Trimming removed 6 bases from V and 11 bases from J, with 19 bases in between. The length of the CDR3 is 13 residues.

This clonotype was seen repeatedly, ten times or more. The gene calls are TRBV29-1 and TRBJ1-4; D is ambiguous. Per the germline V gene, CDR1 is SQVTM and CDR2 is ANQGSEA. The CDR3 is 12 amino acids. The V and J ends lost 4 bases and 8 bases respectively, with 11 bases between them. CDR3 coding DNA: TGCAGCGTTGGGGAGGTTGGAGAAAAACTGTTTTTT. This sequence encodes CSVGEVGEKLFF.

The V call is TRBV4-3, the J call TRBJ2-2; TRBD2 aligns across 8 bases. CDR1 LGHNA and CDR2 YSLEER come from the germline V gene. The CDR3 consists of 15 residues. After removal of 5 bases from V and 5 bases from J, the junction contained 7 bases not matched to a gene. The CDR3 reads CASSIPGGRTGELFF. The DNA for the CDR3 is TGCGCCAGCAGCATACCGGGGGGGCGAACCGGGGAGCTGTTTTTT.

The J gene is TRBJ1-1, the V gene TRBV7-9; D is possibly TRBD1 (6 bases). V shed 5 bases and J shed 7 bases, with 14 bases lying between them. The length of the CDR3 is 13 residues. Germline CDR1 is SEHNR and CDR2 is FQNEAQ (reference sequence). CDR3 sequence reads: CASSGPGVGEAFF. The CDR3 nucleotides read TGTGCCAGCAGCGGGCCAGGGGTTGGTGAAGCTTTCTTT.

In this sample, this clonotype turned up a few times. The CDR3 bases are TGTGCCACCCAGCGGGCTGGGGCCAACGTCCTGACTTTC. Protein: CATQRAGANVLTF. The chain uses TRBV28 and TRBJ2-6; maybe TRBD2 (6 bases). The CDR3 consists of 13 residues. Trimming left V 10 bases short and J 2 bases short, with 9 bases between. CDR1 and CDR2 from the germline V gene are MDHEN and SYDVKM.

The chain has TRBV14 and TRBJ1-2; 8 positions agree with TRBD1. CDR1 and CDR2 (germline): SGHDN, FVKESK. This CDR3 contains 17 residues. Losses at the gene ends were 4 bases for V and 5 bases for J; bases not matched to a gene: 15. CDR3 sequence reads: CASSLTIFQGARYGYTF. In DNA, the CDR3 is TGTGCCAGCAGCCTGACAATCTTTCAGGGGGCGCGTTATGGCTACACCTTC.

The sample holds many counts of this clonotype. V usage is TRBV24-1 and J usage is TRBJ1-1, with D uncertain. The CDR3 extends over 11 amino acids. In germline, CDR1 is KGHDR, CDR2 SFDVKD. The V end lost 9 bases, the J end lost 4 bases, and 8 bases lay between the germline ends. CDR3 sequence (DNA): TGTGCCACCGCCTTGGGCACTGAAGCTTTCTTT. As protein: CATALGTEAFF.

This clonotype was seen many times. This chain joins TRBV7-9 and TRBJ2-5; unclear D gene. Between the trimmed V and J ends, which lost 2 bases and 1 base, there was a span of 8 bases. The CDR3 is 14 amino acids. Germline V gene data show CDR1 as SEHNR and CDR2 as FQNEAQ (reference sequence). The CDR3 DNA is TGTGCCAGCAGCTTATGGACGCCCCAAGAGACCCAGTACTTC. Translating it yields CASSLWTPQETQYF.